The rows below give T cell receptor beta chains drawn from one sample of a study of CD8 T cells in ankylosing spondylitis. TCRdb re-derived calls from the 5' RACE reads in MiXCR, one entry per CDR3 protein. The sample consists of around 140,000 distinct CDR3 sequences, approximately 17% of them appearing once. The sample taken for sequencing was blood, either unsorted or a sorted T cell fraction (not recorded which). The receptor source for this set is a male donor with ankylosing spondylitis. The CDR3 runs from the conserved cysteine through the conserved F or W. D genes are given only for firm matches. A clone size is listed for some rows: how often the clone was seen (once, few, many), or a class if it is expanded.

CDR3aa: CASSYSQYEQFF
CDR3nt: TGTGCCAGCAGTTACTCCCAATATGAGCAGTTCTTC
d_gene: .
j_gene: TRBJ2-1
abundance: .
v_gene: TRBV6-6

CDR3aa: CASSQGSSVSSYNEQFF
CDR3nt: TGTGCCAGCAGCCAAGGGTCTAGCGTGAGCTCCTACAATGAGCAGTTCTTC
d_gene: .
j_gene: TRBJ2-1
abundance: .
v_gene: TRBV4-2

CDR3aa: CASSSGTNSYEQYF
CDR3nt: TGTGCCAGCAGTTCCGGGACTAACTCCTACGAGCAGTACTTC
d_gene: TRBD2
j_gene: TRBJ2-7
abundance: .
v_gene: TRBV12-3/TRBV12-4

CDR3aa: CASSLSGSEQYF
CDR3nt: TGTGCCAGCAGCTTATCGGGGAGTGAGCAGTACTTC
d_gene: .
j_gene: TRBJ2-7
abundance: many
v_gene: TRBV7-9

CDR3aa: CASRKGWSYNSPLHF
CDR3nt: TGTGCCAGCAGGAAAGGGTGGTCCTATAATTCACCCCTCCACTTT
d_gene: .
j_gene: TRBJ1-6
abundance: .
v_gene: TRBV12-3/TRBV12-4

CDR3aa: CSVIFSRELFF
CDR3nt: TGCAGCGTTATTTTTAGCCGGGAGCTGTTTTTT
d_gene: .
j_gene: TRBJ2-2
abundance: few
v_gene: TRBV29-1

CDR3aa: CASSPFLAGVYEQYF
CDR3nt: TGTGCCAGCAGCCCCTTCCTGGCGGGAGTCTACGAGCAGTACTTC
d_gene: TRBD2
j_gene: TRBJ2-7
abundance: .
v_gene: TRBV12-3/TRBV12-4

CDR3aa: CASSTLDRNEQFF
CDR3nt: TGTGCCAGCAGCACCCTGGACCGCAATGAGCAGTTCTTC
d_gene: .
j_gene: TRBJ2-1
abundance: few
v_gene: TRBV6-1

CDR3aa: CASSNSGYTDTQYF
CDR3nt: TGTGCCAGCAGCAATAGTGGTTACACAGATACGCAGTATTTT
d_gene: .
j_gene: TRBJ2-3
abundance: .
v_gene: TRBV27

CDR3aa: CAIRQGYEQYF
CDR3nt: TGTGCCATCAGACAGGGCTACGAGCAGTACTTC
d_gene: TRBD1
j_gene: TRBJ2-7
abundance: few
v_gene: TRBV27

CDR3aa: CSARERLALYNEQFF
CDR3nt: TGCAGTGCTAGAGAGCGGCTAGCGCTTTACAATGAGCAGTTCTTC
d_gene: .
j_gene: TRBJ2-1
abundance: .
v_gene: TRBV20-1

CDR3aa: CASSQERQGYTDTQYF
CDR3nt: TGTGCCAGCAGCCAAGAACGACAGGGGTACACAGATACGCAGTATTTT
d_gene: TRBD1
j_gene: TRBJ2-3
abundance: few
v_gene: TRBV3-1

CDR3aa: CASSLVGAGEQYF
CDR3nt: TGTGCCAGCAGCTTGGTAGGGGCGGGCGAGCAGTACTTC
d_gene: .
j_gene: TRBJ2-7
abundance: .
v_gene: TRBV13

CDR3aa: CASSSTEGRESGGYTF
CDR3nt: TGTGCCAGCAGCTCTACGGAGGGCAGGGAATCGGGCGGCTACACCTTC
d_gene: .
j_gene: TRBJ1-2
abundance: .
v_gene: TRBV7-8

CDR3aa: CASSLHGLYGYTF
CDR3nt: TGTGCCAGCAGTTTACACGGGCTCTATGGCTACACCTTC
d_gene: .
j_gene: TRBJ1-2
abundance: .
v_gene: TRBV28

CDR3aa: CASSTGLGVEAFF
CDR3nt: TGTGCCAGCAGCACCGGACTCGGGGTTGAAGCTTTCTTT
d_gene: .
j_gene: TRBJ1-1
abundance: few
v_gene: TRBV5-6

CDR3aa: CASSLYGSNTGELFF
CDR3nt: TGTGCCAGCAGCTTATACGGCTCGAACACCGGGGAGCTGTTTTTT
d_gene: .
j_gene: TRBJ2-2
abundance: few
v_gene: TRBV7-8

CDR3aa: CASSEGTGTGEYSNQPQHF
CDR3nt: TGTGCCAGCAGTGAAGGAACCGGGACAGGGGAATATAGCAATCAGCCCCAGCATTTT
d_gene: TRBD1
j_gene: TRBJ1-5
abundance: few
v_gene: TRBV6-1